This TCR beta chain was recovered during a study of T-cell memory formation after mild COVID-19. Study information: TCR clusters were largely donor specific.

Constant-segment primers were used for 5'RACE, and the resulting TCR alpha and TCR beta cDNA libraries carried sample barcodes and UMIs. From the 5' RACE reads, TCRdb called clonotypes with MiXCR, one entry per CDR3 protein. The sample records 400,000 to 500,000 distinct CDR3 sequences, about 20% being singletons. Study-wide results and caveats: Mainly in CM and EM were contracting CD4+ clones; CD8+ were in EMRA. Nothing showed for sure that second-wave clones peaking on day 37 were SARS-CoV-2 specific.

This clonotype was detected a few times. The antigen remains undetermined. V was cut by 2 bases and J by 6 bases, with 11 bases left in between. Per the germline V gene, CDR1 is SGHTA and CDR2 is FQGNSA. The CDR3 is 14 residues long. The sample consisted of PBMCs or a T cell subset sorted from them (not recorded which). The source is an adult woman who had mild COVID-19 (a few samples of this study predate the infection). Cell type and time point are not known. The V gene is TRBV7-2, the J gene TRBJ2-1, with TRBD2 as a possible D gene (6 bases). The CDR3 protein is CASSLQAGPNEQFF. DNA for the CDR3: TGTGCCAGCAGCTTACAGGCGGGGCCCAATGAGCAGTTCTTC.